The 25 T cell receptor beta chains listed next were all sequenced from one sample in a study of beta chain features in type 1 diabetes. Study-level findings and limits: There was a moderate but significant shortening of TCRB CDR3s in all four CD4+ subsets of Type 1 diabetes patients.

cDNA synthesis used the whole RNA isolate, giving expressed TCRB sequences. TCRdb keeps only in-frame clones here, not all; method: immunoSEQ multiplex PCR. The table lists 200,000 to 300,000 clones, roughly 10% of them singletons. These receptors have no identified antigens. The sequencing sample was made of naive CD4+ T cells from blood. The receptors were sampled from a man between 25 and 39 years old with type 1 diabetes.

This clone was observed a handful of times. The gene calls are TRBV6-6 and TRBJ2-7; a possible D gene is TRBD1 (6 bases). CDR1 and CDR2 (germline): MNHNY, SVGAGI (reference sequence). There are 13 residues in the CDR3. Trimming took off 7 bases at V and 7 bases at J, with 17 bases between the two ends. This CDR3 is CASTTGTREEQYF. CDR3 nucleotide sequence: TGTGCCAGCACCACCGGGACAAGGGAAGAGCAGTACTTC.

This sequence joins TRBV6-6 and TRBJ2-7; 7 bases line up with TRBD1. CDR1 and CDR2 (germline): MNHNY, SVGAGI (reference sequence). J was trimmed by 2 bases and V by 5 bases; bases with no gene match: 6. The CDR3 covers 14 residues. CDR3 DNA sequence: TGTGCCAGCAGTCAACAGGGGCAGCCCTACGAGCAGTACTTC. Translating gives CASSQQGQPYEQYF.

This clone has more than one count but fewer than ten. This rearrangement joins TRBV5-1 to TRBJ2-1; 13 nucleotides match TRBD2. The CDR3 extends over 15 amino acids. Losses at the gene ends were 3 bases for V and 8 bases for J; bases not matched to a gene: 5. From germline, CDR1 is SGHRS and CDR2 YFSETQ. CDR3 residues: CASSSGTSGVDEQFF. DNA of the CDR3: TGCGCCAGCAGCTCCGGGACTAGCGGGGTAGATGAGCAGTTCTTC.

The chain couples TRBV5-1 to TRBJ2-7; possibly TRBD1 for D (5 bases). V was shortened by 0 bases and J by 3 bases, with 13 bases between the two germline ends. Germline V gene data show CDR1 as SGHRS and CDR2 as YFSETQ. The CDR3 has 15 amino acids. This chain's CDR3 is CASSLGPGLGYEQYF. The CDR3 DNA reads TGCGCCAGCAGCTTGGGGCCAGGGCTCGGCTACGAGCAGTACTTC.

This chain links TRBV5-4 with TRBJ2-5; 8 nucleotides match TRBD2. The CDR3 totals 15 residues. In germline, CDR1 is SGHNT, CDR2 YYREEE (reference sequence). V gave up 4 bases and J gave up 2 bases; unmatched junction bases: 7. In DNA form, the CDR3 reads TGTGCCAGCAGCATGGCCGGCGGGGGGCAAGAGACCCAGTACTTC. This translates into CASSMAGGGQETQYF.

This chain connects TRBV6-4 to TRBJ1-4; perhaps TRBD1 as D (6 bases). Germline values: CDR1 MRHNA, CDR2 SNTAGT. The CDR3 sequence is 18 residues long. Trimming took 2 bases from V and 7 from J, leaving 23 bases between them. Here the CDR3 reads CASSDKPIVTGNTEKLFF. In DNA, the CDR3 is TGTGCCAGCAGTGACAAACCTATCGTTACAGGGAATACTGAAAAACTGTTTTTT.

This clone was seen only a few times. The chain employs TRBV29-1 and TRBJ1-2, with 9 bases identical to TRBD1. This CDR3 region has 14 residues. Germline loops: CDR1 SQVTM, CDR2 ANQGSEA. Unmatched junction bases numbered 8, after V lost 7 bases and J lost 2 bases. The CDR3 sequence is CSAAPGTGNYGYTF. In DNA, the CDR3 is TGCAGCGCCGCCCCGGGGACAGGGAACTATGGCTACACCTTC.

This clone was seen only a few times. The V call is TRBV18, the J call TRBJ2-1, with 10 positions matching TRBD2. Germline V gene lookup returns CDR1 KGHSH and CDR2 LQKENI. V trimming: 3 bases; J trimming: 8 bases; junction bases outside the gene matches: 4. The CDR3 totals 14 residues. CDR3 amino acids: CASSPSAGGYEQFF. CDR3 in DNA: TGTGCCAGCTCACCTTCAGCGGGGGGGTATGAGCAGTTCTTC.

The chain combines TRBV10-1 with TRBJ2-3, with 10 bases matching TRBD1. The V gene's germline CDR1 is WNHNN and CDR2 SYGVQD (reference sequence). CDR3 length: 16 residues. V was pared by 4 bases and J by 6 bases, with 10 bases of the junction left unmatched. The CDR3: CASSGLRDRGLDTQYF. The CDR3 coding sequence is TGCGCCAGCAGTGGACTCCGGGACAGGGGCCTTGATACGCAGTATTTT.

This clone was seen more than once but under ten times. The CDR3 loop reads CASNRGLITGELFF. The CDR3 nucleotides read TGTGCCAGCAACAGGGGTTTAATAACCGGGGAGCTGTTTTTT. The chain combines TRBV21-1 with TRBJ2-2; the table's D call of TRBD1 was not tested on the DNA. TRBV21-1 is tagged as a pseudogene. The CDR3 length is 14 residues.

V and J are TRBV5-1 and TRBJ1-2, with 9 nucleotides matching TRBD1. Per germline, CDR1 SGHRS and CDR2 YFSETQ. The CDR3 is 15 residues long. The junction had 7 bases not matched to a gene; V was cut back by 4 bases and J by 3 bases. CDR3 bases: TGCGCCAGCAGCATACAGGGGGCTCTGGACTATGGCTACACCTTC. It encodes CASSIQGALDYGYTF.

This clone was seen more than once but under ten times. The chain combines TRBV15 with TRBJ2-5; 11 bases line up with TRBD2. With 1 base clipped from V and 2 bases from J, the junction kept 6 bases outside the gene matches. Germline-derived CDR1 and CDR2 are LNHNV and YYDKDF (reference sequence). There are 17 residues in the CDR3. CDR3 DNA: TGTGCCACCAGCAGAGGTGCTAGCGGGGGGTGGCAAGAGACCCAGTACTTC. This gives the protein CATSRGASGGWQETQYF.

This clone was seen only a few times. As DNA, the CDR3 is TGCGCCAGCAGCTTTGGGGGGGGAGTCTACAATGAGCAGTTCTTC. This translates into CASSFGGGVYNEQFF. The rearrangement uses TRBV5-1 and TRBJ2-1; TRBD2 matches 7 bases. Trimming removed 2 bases from V and 3 bases from J; junction bases left unmatched: 5. Germline V lookup: CDR1 SGHRS, CDR2 YFSETQ. This CDR3 spans 15 amino acids.

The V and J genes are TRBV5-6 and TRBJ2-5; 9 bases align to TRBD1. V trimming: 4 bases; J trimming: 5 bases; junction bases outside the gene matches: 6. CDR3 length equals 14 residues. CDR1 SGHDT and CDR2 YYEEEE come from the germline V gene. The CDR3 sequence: CASSLQGASETQYF. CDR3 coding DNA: TGTGCCAGCAGCCTACAGGGGGCTAGTGAGACCCAGTACTTC.

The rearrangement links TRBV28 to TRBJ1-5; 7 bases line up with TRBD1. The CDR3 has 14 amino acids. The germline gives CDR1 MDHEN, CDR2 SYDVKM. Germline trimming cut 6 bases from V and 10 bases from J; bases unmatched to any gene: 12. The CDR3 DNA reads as TGTGCCAGCAGCTCGGGACAGTGGATATTACCCCAGCATTTT. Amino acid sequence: CASSSGQWILPQHF.

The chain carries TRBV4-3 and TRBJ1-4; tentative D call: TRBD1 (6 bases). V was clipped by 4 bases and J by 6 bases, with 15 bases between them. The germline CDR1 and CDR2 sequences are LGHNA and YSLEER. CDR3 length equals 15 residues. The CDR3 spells CASSRQQGLDEKLFF. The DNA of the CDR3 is TGCGCCAGCAGCCGACAACAGGGTCTTGATGAAAAACTGTTTTTT.

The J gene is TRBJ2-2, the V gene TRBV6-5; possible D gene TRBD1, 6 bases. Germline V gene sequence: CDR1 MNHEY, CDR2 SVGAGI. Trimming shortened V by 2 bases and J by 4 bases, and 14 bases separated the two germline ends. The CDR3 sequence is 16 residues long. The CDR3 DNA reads TGTGCCAGCAGTTACCACAGGGCCGAGGGCACCGGGGAGCTGTTTTTT. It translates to CASSYHRAEGTGELFF.

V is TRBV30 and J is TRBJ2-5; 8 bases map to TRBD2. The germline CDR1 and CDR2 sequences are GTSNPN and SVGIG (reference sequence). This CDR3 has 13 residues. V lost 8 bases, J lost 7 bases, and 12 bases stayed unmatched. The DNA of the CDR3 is TGTGCCGGAACTAGCGGCTTGTCAGTGACCCAGTACTTC. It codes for CAGTSGLSVTQYF.

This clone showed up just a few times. DNA for the CDR3: TGTGCCAGCCTAGGGCAGGGCCCAGGGATTTACAATGAGCAGTTCTTC. Protein sequence: CASLGQGPGIYNEQFF. The chain combines TRBV19 with TRBJ2-1, with D possibly TRBD1 on 5 matching bases. V gave up 9 bases and J gave up 4 bases, with 22 bases separating them. This CDR3 is built from 16 residues. Germline V CDR1 and CDR2: LNHDA, SQIVND (reference sequence).

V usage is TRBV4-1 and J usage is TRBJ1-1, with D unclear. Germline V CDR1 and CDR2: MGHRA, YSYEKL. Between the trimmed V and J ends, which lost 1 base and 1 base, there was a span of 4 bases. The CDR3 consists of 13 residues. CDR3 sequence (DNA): TGCGCCAGCAGCCAAGTCGGGAACACTGAAGCTTTCTTT. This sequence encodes CASSQVGNTEAFF.

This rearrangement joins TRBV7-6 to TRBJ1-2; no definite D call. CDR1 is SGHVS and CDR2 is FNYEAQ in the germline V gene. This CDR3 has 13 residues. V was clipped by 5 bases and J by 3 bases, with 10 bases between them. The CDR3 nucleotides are TGTGCCAGCAGCGGGTGGGAGTACTATGGCTACACCTTC. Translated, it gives CASSGWEYYGYTF.

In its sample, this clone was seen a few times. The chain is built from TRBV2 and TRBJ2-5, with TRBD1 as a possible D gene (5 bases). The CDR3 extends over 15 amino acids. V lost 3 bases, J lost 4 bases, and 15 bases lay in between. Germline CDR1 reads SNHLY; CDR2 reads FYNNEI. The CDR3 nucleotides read TGTGCCAGCAGTGATGATGGGGCCACAGGAGAGACCCAGTACTTC. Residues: CASSDDGATGETQYF.

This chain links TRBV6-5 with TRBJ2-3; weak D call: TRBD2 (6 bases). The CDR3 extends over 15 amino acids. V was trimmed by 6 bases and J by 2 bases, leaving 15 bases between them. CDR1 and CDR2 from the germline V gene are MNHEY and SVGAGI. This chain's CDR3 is CASRSEGSDTDTQYF. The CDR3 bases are TGTGCCAGCAGATCGGAGGGGTCCGACACAGATACGCAGTATTTT.

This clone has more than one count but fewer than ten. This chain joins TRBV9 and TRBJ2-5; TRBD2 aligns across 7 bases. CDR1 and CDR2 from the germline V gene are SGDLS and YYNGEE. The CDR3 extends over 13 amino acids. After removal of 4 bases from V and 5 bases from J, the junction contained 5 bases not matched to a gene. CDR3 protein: CASSSIGGETQYF. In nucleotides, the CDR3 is TGTGCCAGCAGCTCCATCGGGGGGGAGACCCAGTACTTC.

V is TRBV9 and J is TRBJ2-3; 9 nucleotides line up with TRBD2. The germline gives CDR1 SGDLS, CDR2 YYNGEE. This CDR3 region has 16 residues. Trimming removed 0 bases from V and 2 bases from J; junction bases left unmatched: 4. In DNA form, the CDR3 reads TGTGCCAGCAGCGTAGGTGGCGGGGGGGCCACAGATACGCAGTATTTT. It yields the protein CASSVGGGGATDTQYF.